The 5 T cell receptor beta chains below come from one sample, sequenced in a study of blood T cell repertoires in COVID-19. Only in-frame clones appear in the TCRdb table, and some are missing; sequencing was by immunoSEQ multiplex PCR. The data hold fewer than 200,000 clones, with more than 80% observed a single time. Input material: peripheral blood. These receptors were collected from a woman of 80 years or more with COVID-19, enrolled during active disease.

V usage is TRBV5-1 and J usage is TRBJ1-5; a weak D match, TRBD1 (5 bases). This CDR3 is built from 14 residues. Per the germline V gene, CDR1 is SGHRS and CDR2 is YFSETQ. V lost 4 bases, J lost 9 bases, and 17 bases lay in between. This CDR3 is CASSPDSAWGPQHF. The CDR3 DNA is TGCGCCAGCAGCCCCGACAGCGCCTGGGGGCCCCAGCATTTT.

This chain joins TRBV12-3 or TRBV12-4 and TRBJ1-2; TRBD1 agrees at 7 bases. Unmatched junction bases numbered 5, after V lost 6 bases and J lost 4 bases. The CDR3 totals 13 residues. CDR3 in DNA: TGTGCCAGCAGCCGGGACAGCTCCTATGGCTACACCTTC. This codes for CASSRDSSYGYTF.

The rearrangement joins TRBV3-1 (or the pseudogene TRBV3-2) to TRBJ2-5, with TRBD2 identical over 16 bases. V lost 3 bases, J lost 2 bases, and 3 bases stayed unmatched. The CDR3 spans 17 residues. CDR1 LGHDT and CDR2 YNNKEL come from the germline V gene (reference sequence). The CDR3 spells CASSQGLAGGGQETQYF. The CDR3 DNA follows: TGTGCCAGCAGCCAGGGACTAGCGGGAGGGGGTCAAGAGACCCAGTACTTC.

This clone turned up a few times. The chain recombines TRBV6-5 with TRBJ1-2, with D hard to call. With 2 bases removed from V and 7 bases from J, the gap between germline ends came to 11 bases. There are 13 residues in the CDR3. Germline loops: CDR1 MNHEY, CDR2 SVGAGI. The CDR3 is CASSYRRTSGYTF. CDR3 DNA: TGTGCCAGCAGTTACCGCAGGACTAGTGGCTACACCTTC.

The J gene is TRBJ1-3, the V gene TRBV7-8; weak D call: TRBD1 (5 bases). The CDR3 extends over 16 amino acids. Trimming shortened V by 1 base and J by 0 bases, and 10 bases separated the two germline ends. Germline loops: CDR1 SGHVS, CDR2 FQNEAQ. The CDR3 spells CASSLVGGISGNTIYF. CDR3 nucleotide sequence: TGTGCCAGCAGCTTAGTGGGGGGGATCTCTGGAAACACCATATATTTT.